This passage covers 24 T cell receptor beta chains from one sample sequenced in a study of control samples from healthy donors and cancer patients. Profiling relied on immunoSEQ multiplex PCR, and the TCRdb table lists in-frame clones only, not all of them. The table includes 150,000 to 160,000 clones, 90% to 95% detected once. The sequencing sample was made of blood. The receptors were sampled from a man aged 40-55 years in good health.

In this sample, this clone turned up once. CDR3 nucleotide sequence: TGTGCCAGCAGCCAAGACCGACTAGGAGAAGCTTTCTTT. Its translation is CASSQDRLGEAFF. V gene TRBV3-1 (or the pseudogene TRBV3-2) combines with J gene TRBJ1-1; D not certain. This CDR3 is built from 13 residues. The V gene's germline CDR1 is LGHDT and CDR2 YNNKEL (reference sequence). V shed 0 bases and J shed 8 bases, with 10 bases lying between them.

V usage is TRBV19 and J usage is TRBJ2-7, with D possibly being TRBD2 (5 bases). The CDR3 runs to 13 residues. Trimming cost V 7 bases and J 5 bases, with 15 bases left between them. From germline, CDR1 is LNHDA and CDR2 SQIVND (reference sequence). CDR3 amino acids: CASTHQVGNEQYF. In DNA form, the CDR3 reads TGTGCCAGTACCCACCAGGTCGGGAACGAGCAGTACTTC.

This chain joins TRBV11-3 and TRBJ2-3; TRBD2 aligns across 13 bases. The CDR3 contains 17 residues. Germline V CDR1 and CDR2: SGHNT, YENEEA. V lost 1 base and J lost 6; bases outside the gene matches: 7. The CDR3 here is CASSLGRLAGGDDTQYF. The CDR3 nucleotides are TGTGCCAGCAGCTTAGGCCGACTAGCGGGGGGAGATGATACGCAGTATTTT.

V is TRBV4-1 and J is TRBJ2-7, with 11 bases matching TRBD2. The V gene's germline CDR1 is MGHRA and CDR2 YSYEKL. Unmatched junction bases numbered 3, after V lost 1 base and J lost 4 bases. The CDR3 has 15 residues. CDR3 coding DNA: TGCGCCAGCAGCCAAGTGACTAGCGGGGTGTACGAGCAGTACTTC. This sequence encodes CASSQVTSGVYEQYF.

The chain has TRBV18 and TRBJ1-2; no reliable D call. This CDR3 is built from 14 residues. The germline V gene has CDR1 KGHSH and CDR2 LQKENI. The V and J ends lost 3 bases and 0 bases respectively, with 8 bases between them. CDR3 sequence: CASSPTPTNYGYTF. As DNA, the CDR3 is TGTGCCAGCTCACCTACACCAACTAACTATGGCTACACCTTC.

The V and J genes are TRBV12-3 or TRBV12-4 and TRBJ1-1; D possibly corresponds to TRBD1 (5 bases). The V end was cut by 6 bases, the J end by 7 bases, with 12 bases between. The CDR3 length is 12 residues. The CDR3 region has the DNA TGTGCCAGCAGCTATGGGACGGATGAAGCTTTCTTT. Amino acids: CASSYGTDEAFF.

V is TRBV9 and J is TRBJ1-6, with unresolved D. Looked up from germline, CDR1 is SGDLS and CDR2 is YYNGEE. V gave up 0 bases and J gave up 10 bases, with 14 bases separating them. CDR3 length: 15 amino acids. Here the CDR3 DNA reads TGTGCCAGCAGCGTAGGAAGGGCAGGCGGATCACCCCTCCACTTT. The encoded protein is CASSVGRAGGSPLHF.

The V and J genes are TRBV6-6 and TRBJ1-2, with D maybe TRBD1 (5 bases). The CDR3 contains 14 residues. Germline V lookup: CDR1 MNHNY, CDR2 SVGAGI (reference sequence). Trimming left V 2 bases short and J 6 bases short, with 13 bases between. The CDR3 protein is CASSYRGVGDGYTF. In nucleotides, the CDR3 is TGTGCCAGCAGTTACCGGGGGGTAGGGGATGGCTACACCTTC.

V and J are TRBV5-1 and TRBJ1-1; D is unclear. The CDR3 loop spans 14 amino acids. Germline CDR1 reads SGHRS; CDR2 reads YFSETQ. V lost 2 bases, J lost 5 bases, and 13 bases lay in between. The CDR3 spells CASSLGPGSTEAFF. CDR3 coding DNA: TGCGCCAGCAGCTTAGGTCCGGGGAGTACTGAAGCTTTCTTT.

The chain recombines TRBV7-2 with TRBJ2-2; possibly TRBD1 for D (5 bases). Germline-derived CDR1 and CDR2 are SGHTA and FQGNSA. CDR3 size: 15 residues. V lost 2 bases and J lost 0, with 7 bases in between. The CDR3 protein is CASSLRTTNTGELFF. The DNA for the CDR3 is TGTGCCAGCAGCTTAAGGACAACGAACACCGGGGAGCTGTTTTTT. Full variable domain (missing parts from reference TRBV7-2 and TRBJ2-2): GAGVSQSPSNKVTEKGKDVELRCDPISGHTALYWYRQSLGQGLEFLIYFQGNSAPDKSGLPSDRFSAERTGGSVSTLTIQRTQQEDSAVYLCASSLRTTNTGELFFGEGSRLTVL.

The rearrangement uses TRBV12-1 and TRBJ1-3; the table gives TRBD1 as D, unverified against the DNA. TRBV12-1 constitutes a pseudogene. CDR3 length equals 18 residues. The CDR3 here is CASEDRAHRVSGGNTIYF. The CDR3 nucleotides read TGTGCCAGCGAAGACAGGGCCCATCGCGTCAGTGGGGGAAACACCATATATTTT.

V and J are TRBV3-1 (or the pseudogene TRBV3-2) and TRBJ2-1; no clear D gene. Germline assignment: CDR1 LGHDT and CDR2 YNNKEL (reference sequence). CDR3 length equals 11 residues. Between the trimmed V and J ends, which lost 1 base and 10 bases, there was a span of 5 bases. Here the CDR3 DNA reads TGTGCCAGCAGCCAAGTTAAGGAGCAGTTCTTC. Protein: CASSQVKEQFF.

This rearrangement joins TRBV6-5 to TRBJ2-7, with D possibly called TRBD1 or TRBD2 (6 bases each). The CDR3 runs to 14 residues. Germline V gene lookup returns CDR1 MNHEY and CDR2 SVGAGI. The germline V and J ends were trimmed by 6 bases and 2 bases, with 14 bases remaining between them. CDR3 nucleotide sequence: TGTGCCAGCAGGGGAGGACAGAGAGCCTACGAGCAGTACTTC. It specifies CASRGGQRAYEQYF.

The V and J genes are TRBV27 and TRBJ1-1; D is ambiguous. Germline V gives CDR1 MNHEY, CDR2 SMNVEV (reference sequence). This CDR3 is built from 14 residues. The ends were cut back, 6 bases at V and 1 base at J, with 12 bases in the middle. The CDR3 DNA reads as TGTGCCAGCAGGTCCTGGGGAGCGAACACTGAAGCTTTCTTT. This gives the protein CASRSWGANTEAFF.

DNA of the CDR3: TGTGCCAGCAGGAGGGCCCGAGGGGAAAAACTGTTTTTT. Its protein is CASRRARGEKLFF. The chain is built from TRBV28 and TRBJ1-4; D gene unclear. CDR3 size: 13 residues. V was pared by 6 bases and J by 8 bases, with 13 bases between. The germline V gene has CDR1 MDHEN and CDR2 SYDVKM.

The chain is built from TRBV19 and TRBJ1-1; 7 bases line up with TRBD1. This CDR3 region has 14 residues. Germline values: CDR1 LNHDA, CDR2 SQIVND (reference sequence). V shed 10 bases and J 4 bases; nucleotides not matched to a gene: 12. CDR3 DNA sequence: TGTGCCACTCCGCCGTACAGGGGTCCCACTGAAGCTTTCTTT. Translation: CATPPYRGPTEAFF.

This chain links TRBV6-5 with TRBJ1-5, with 8 bases fitting TRBD1. Germline lookup yields CDR1 MNHEY and CDR2 SVGAGI. V dropped 10 bases and J dropped 1; count of bases not matched to a gene: 3. The CDR3 extends over 13 amino acids. The CDR3 sequence is CATTGGSNQPQHF. The DNA for the CDR3 is TGTGCCACCACAGGGGGGAGCAATCAGCCCCAGCATTTT.

V gene TRBV24-1 combines with J gene TRBJ2-1; D is perhaps TRBD1 or TRBD2 (6 bases each). V gave up 4 bases and J gave up 5 bases, with 11 bases separating them. This CDR3 is built from 14 residues. Germline CDR1 KGHDR, CDR2 SFDVKD. The DNA of the CDR3 is TGTGCCACCAGTGACCGAGGGGGGAACAATGAGCAGTTCTTC. It specifies CATSDRGGNNEQFF.

In this sample, this clone turned up a few times. V gene TRBV19 combines with J gene TRBJ1-5, with D possibly matching TRBD1 (5 bases). Looked up from germline, CDR1 is LNHDA and CDR2 is SQIVND (reference sequence). The CDR3 is 15 residues long. V was clipped by 1 base and J by 4 bases, with 11 bases between them. CDR3 protein: CASSIVTGGNQPQHF. CDR3 nucleotides: TGTGCCAGTAGTATAGTAACGGGGGGGAATCAGCCCCAGCATTTT.

This clone showed up just once. The chain recombines TRBV5-1 with TRBJ2-2, with 11 bases aligning to TRBD2. Trimming removed 5 bases from V and 1 base from J; junction bases left unmatched: 4. The CDR3 is made up of 16 amino acids. From germline, CDR1 is SGHRS and CDR2 YFSETQ. In DNA, the CDR3 is TGCGCCAGCAGGCCCGGACTAGCGGGGAACACCGGGGAGCTGTTTTTT. Encoded protein: CASRPGLAGNTGELFF.

CDR3 sequence: CASSEGQGSGYGYTF. CDR3 in DNA: TGTGCCAGCAGTGAAGGACAGGGTTCAGGTTATGGCTACACCTTC. This chain joins TRBV6-1 and TRBJ1-2; 7 positions match TRBD1. Germline assignment: CDR1 MNHNS and CDR2 SASEGT. The CDR3 is made up of 15 amino acids. V lost 1 base and J lost 5; bases outside the gene matches: 7.

The V and J genes are TRBV6-5 and TRBJ1-4; 9 bases match TRBD1. This CDR3 region has 14 residues. V was clipped by 6 bases and J by 7 bases; unmatched bases: 6. The germline V gene encodes CDR1 MNHEY and CDR2 SVGAGI. CDR3 nucleotides: TGTGCCAGCAGGGACAGGGGAGGGGTTGAAAAACTGTTTTTT. Protein: CASRDRGGVEKLFF.

This chain connects TRBV6-5 to TRBJ1-5; 9 positions match TRBD1. This CDR3 is 15 amino acids long. Unmatched junction bases numbered 6, after V lost 8 bases and J lost 1 base. Germline V lookup: CDR1 MNHEY, CDR2 SVGAGI. CDR3 protein: CASGWTGDSNQPQHF. CDR3 sequence (DNA): TGTGCCAGCGGATGGACAGGGGACAGCAATCAGCCCCAGCATTTT.

The V call is TRBV19, the J call TRBJ1-1; the match to TRBD1 covers 7 bases. The junction had 11 bases not matched to a gene; V was cut back by 9 bases and J by 4 bases. The CDR3 spans 14 residues. CDR1 LNHDA and CDR2 SQIVND come from the germline V gene (reference sequence). For the CDR3, the DNA is TGTGCCAGCAGTCGGACAGGCCGGTCCACTGAAGCTTTCTTT. Translating it yields CASSRTGRSTEAFF.